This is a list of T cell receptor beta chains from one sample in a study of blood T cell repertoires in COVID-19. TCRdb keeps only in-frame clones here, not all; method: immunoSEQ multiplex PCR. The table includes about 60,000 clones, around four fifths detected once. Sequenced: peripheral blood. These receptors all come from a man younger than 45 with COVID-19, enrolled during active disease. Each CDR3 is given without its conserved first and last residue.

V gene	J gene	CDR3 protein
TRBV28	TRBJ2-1	ASSLGRNEQF
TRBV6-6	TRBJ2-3	ASSLNDRDTGQY
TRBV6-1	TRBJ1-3	ASSEDRNSGNTIY
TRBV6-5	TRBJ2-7	ATGRRRASYEQY
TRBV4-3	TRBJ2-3	ASSQGETSLLGDTQY
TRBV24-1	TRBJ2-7	ATSDRTAPLSQQY
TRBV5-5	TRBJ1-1	ASSLGQKYTEAF
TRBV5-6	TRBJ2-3	ASSLGTSLITDTQY
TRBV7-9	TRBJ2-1	ASSLAGLDNEQF
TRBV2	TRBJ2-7	ASSLTRDPYEQY
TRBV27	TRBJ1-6	ASSPGTLLSPLH
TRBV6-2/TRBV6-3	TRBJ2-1	ASSYSSGRSEQF
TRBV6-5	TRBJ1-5	ASTSWGPHNQPQH
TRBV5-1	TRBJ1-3	ASSEEGQLSGNTIY
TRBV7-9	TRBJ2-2	ASSQEELDTGELF
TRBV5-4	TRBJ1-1	ASSWGGNTEAF